This TCR beta chain stems from a study of T cell repertoires in cytomegalovirus infection. TCRdb re-analysed the reads in MiXCR, keeping a single row per CDR3 protein. The table lists 500,000 to 600,000 distinct CDR3 sequences, more than 15% of them singletons. CDR1 is SNHLY, CDR2 FYNNEI, per germline. The CDR3 contains 16 residues. V was cut by 4 bases and J by 3 bases, with 16 bases left in between. The chain employs TRBV2 and TRBJ1-5; D perhaps matches TRBD1 (6 bases). Specimen: CD8+ T cells from PBMCs. The sequence was collected from a human donor in good health (CMV status not recorded). Some clones in this sample may be carry-over from other donors' samples. CDR3 in amino acids: CASSGGAATPNQPQHF. The CDR3 DNA reads as TGTGCCAGCAGTGGGGGGGCGGCAACCCCCAATCAGCCCCAGCATTTT.